Listed below are T cell receptor beta chains from one sample, sequenced in a study of regulatory T cells in long-lasting Graves disease. TCRdb reprocessed the multiplex PCR reads with MiXCR, giving one entry per CDR3 protein. The sample yields roughly 610,000 distinct CDR3 sequences, around 15% seen once. Separately, the same data were catalogued under a study of T cells in Graves' hyperthyroidism and ophthalmopathy.

The sequenced sample was peripheral blood mononuclear cells (PBMCs), obtained at new diagnosis, from a patient treated with antithyroid drugs. The receptors were sampled from a man in his late teens or twenties with Graves disease. The CDR3 runs from the conserved cysteine through the conserved F or W. Fields, in order: V gene, D gene, clone size, J gene, CDR3 protein, CDR3 DNA. D genes are given only for firm matches. Size is stated for part of the rows, as once, few or many counts, or as a class when the clone is expanded.

v_gene: TRBV28
d_gene: -
abundance: -
j_gene: TRBJ1-6
CDR3aa: CASSSPLGQGISFYNSPLHF
CDR3nt: TGTGCCAGCAGCAGCCCCCTGGGGCAGGGTATCTCCTTTTATAATTCACCCCTCCACTTT

v_gene: TRBV30
d_gene: TRBD1
abundance: many
j_gene: TRBJ1-1
CDR3aa: CAGAFEEQGWTEAFF
CDR3nt: TGTGCCGGAGCGTTTGAGGAACAGGGGTGGACTGAAGCTTTCTTT

v_gene: TRBV6-1
d_gene: TRBD1
abundance: many
j_gene: TRBJ2-1
CDR3aa: CASRSGTGTYNEQFF
CDR3nt: TGTGCCAGCAGATCCGGGACAGGGACCTACAATGAGCAGTTCTTC

v_gene: TRBV9
d_gene: -
abundance: -
j_gene: TRBJ1-6
CDR3aa: CASSKGIRGRSNSPLHF
CDR3nt: TGTGCCAGCAGTAAGGGGATTAGGGGACGGTCGAATTCACCCCTCCACTTT

v_gene: TRBV6-1
d_gene: TRBD1
abundance: many
j_gene: TRBJ2-1
CDR3aa: CASTPGQTYNEQFF
CDR3nt: TGTGCCAGCACTCCGGGACAGACGTACAATGAGCAGTTCTTC

v_gene: TRBV30
d_gene: -
abundance: many
j_gene: TRBJ2-5
CDR3aa: CAWSVLFETQYF
CDR3nt: TGTGCCTGGAGTGTACTCTTCGAGACCCAGTACTTC

v_gene: TRBV29-1
d_gene: -
abundance: -
j_gene: TRBJ1-1
CDR3aa: CSVLPQVEGGAFF
CDR3nt: TGCAGCGTCTTACCCCAGGTAGAGGGGGGAGCTTTCTTT

v_gene: TRBV30
d_gene: TRBD1
abundance: many
j_gene: TRBJ2-7
CDR3aa: CAWRPLGQGGYEQYF
CDR3nt: TGTGCCTGGAGGCCTCTGGGACAGGGGGGCTACGAGCAGTACTTC

v_gene: TRBV20-1
d_gene: -
abundance: many
j_gene: TRBJ2-3
CDR3aa: CSALPTGTDTQYF
CDR3nt: TGCAGTGCCCTACCCACGGGAACAGATACGCAGTATTTT

v_gene: TRBV12-3/TRBV12-4
d_gene: -
abundance: few
j_gene: TRBJ2-5
CDR3aa: CASSLVWGRGETQYF
CDR3nt: TGTGCCAGCAGTTTAGTGTGGGGGCGGGGTGAGACCCAGTACTTC

v_gene: TRBV20-1
d_gene: TRBD2
abundance: many
j_gene: TRBJ2-3
CDR3aa: CSASRTGLAGSTDTQYF
CDR3nt: TGCAGTGCTTCTAGAACCGGACTAGCGGGAAGCACAGATACGCAGTATTTT

v_gene: TRBV7-9
d_gene: TRBD2
abundance: many
j_gene: TRBJ2-3
CDR3aa: CASSLTSGTDTQYF
CDR3nt: TGTGCCAGCAGCTTGACTAGCGGCACAGATACGCAGTATTTT

v_gene: TRBV20-1
d_gene: -
abundance: -
j_gene: TRBJ2-7
CDR3aa: CSARGLAGGSYEQYF
CDR3nt: TGCAGTGCTAGAGGTTTGGCGGGTGGATCCTACGAGCAGTACTTC

v_gene: TRBV5-1
d_gene: -
abundance: -
j_gene: TRBJ1-4
CDR3aa: CASTTPPNEKLFF
CDR3nt: TGCGCCAGCACAACACCCCCTAATGAAAAACTGTTTTTT

v_gene: TRBV3-1
d_gene: -
abundance: few
j_gene: TRBJ2-3
CDR3aa: CASSQAPEGAFETDTQYF
CDR3nt: TGTGCCAGCAGCCAAGCCCCGGAGGGGGCCTTCGAGACAGATACGCAGTATTTT

v_gene: TRBV28
d_gene: -
abundance: many
j_gene: TRBJ1-5
CDR3aa: CASSSQIQPQHF
CDR3nt: TGTGCCAGCAGTTCGCAAATTCAGCCCCAGCATTTT

v_gene: TRBV20-1
d_gene: TRBD2
abundance: -
j_gene: TRBJ2-2
CDR3aa: CSARELSGSGELFF
CDR3nt: TGCAGTGCTAGAGAACTTAGCGGGAGCGGGGAGCTGTTTTTT

v_gene: TRBV12-3/TRBV12-4
d_gene: -
abundance: many
j_gene: TRBJ2-7
CDR3aa: CASSLKQTLPYEQYF
CDR3nt: TGTGCCAGCAGTTTAAAGCAGACTCTTCCCTACGAGCAGTACTTC

v_gene: TRBV28
d_gene: -
abundance: many
j_gene: TRBJ2-6
CDR3aa: CASSLSGAGANVLTF
CDR3nt: TGTGCCAGCAGTTTATCGGGCGCTGGGGCCAACGTCCTGACTTTC

v_gene: TRBV20-1
d_gene: TRBD1
abundance: -
j_gene: TRBJ2-5
CDR3aa: CSPIDPTGETQYF
CDR3nt: TGCAGTCCAATTGACCCGACAGGGGAGACCCAGTACTTC

v_gene: TRBV5-1
d_gene: TRBD2
abundance: many
j_gene: TRBJ2-7
CDR3aa: CASSLEAGASDEQYF
CDR3nt: TGCGCCAGCAGCTTGGAGGCGGGAGCTTCTGACGAGCAGTACTTC

v_gene: TRBV27
d_gene: -
abundance: many
j_gene: TRBJ2-2
CDR3aa: CASSSGLNTGELFF
CDR3nt: TGTGCCAGCAGCTCGGGACTTAACACCGGGGAGCTGTTTTTT

v_gene: TRBV5-5
d_gene: TRBD1
abundance: -
j_gene: TRBJ2-7
CDR3aa: CASSYRPRQGSYEQYF
CDR3nt: TGTGCCAGCAGCTATCGGCCTCGACAGGGATCCTACGAGCAGTACTTC

v_gene: TRBV2
d_gene: -
abundance: few
j_gene: TRBJ2-7
CDR3aa: CASSPPGQWEQYF
CDR3nt: TGTGCCAGCAGTCCCCCGGGCCAGTGGGAGCAGTACTTC

v_gene: TRBV4-2
d_gene: TRBD1
abundance: few
j_gene: TRBJ1-2
CDR3aa: CASSQPIRTGMDYGYTF
CDR3nt: TGTGCCAGCAGCCAACCCATCCGGACAGGGATGGACTATGGCTACACCTTC

v_gene: TRBV20-1
d_gene: -
abundance: many
j_gene: TRBJ2-1
CDR3aa: CSAIRGGYNEQFF
CDR3nt: TGCAGTGCTATCAGGGGGGGATACAATGAGCAGTTCTTC

v_gene: TRBV28
d_gene: TRBD2
abundance: many
j_gene: TRBJ2-1
CDR3aa: CASSPGGSGRLWEQFF
CDR3nt: TGTGCCAGCAGTCCGGGAGGTAGCGGGAGACTTTGGGAGCAGTTCTTC

v_gene: TRBV7-3
d_gene: TRBD1
abundance: -
j_gene: TRBJ2-2
CDR3aa: CASRQDRAATTGELFF
CDR3nt: TGTGCCAGCAGGCAGGACAGGGCAGCGACCACCGGGGAGCTGTTTTTT

v_gene: TRBV12-3/TRBV12-4
d_gene: TRBD2
abundance: few
j_gene: TRBJ2-1
CDR3aa: CASSLALAGERFF
CDR3nt: TGTGCCAGCAGTTTAGCGCTAGCGGGAGAGCGGTTCTTC

v_gene: TRBV10-3
d_gene: -
abundance: -
j_gene: TRBJ1-2
CDR3aa: CAIRFSAYPNYGYTF
CDR3nt: TGTGCCATCAGATTTTCTGCGTACCCTAACTATGGCTACACCTTC

v_gene: TRBV5-4
d_gene: -
abundance: many
j_gene: TRBJ2-3
CDR3aa: CASSFSFSPTDTQYF
CDR3nt: TGTGCCAGCAGCTTTAGCTTTTCGCCCACAGATACGCAGTATTTT

v_gene: TRBV7-2
d_gene: -
abundance: few
j_gene: TRBJ2-7
CDR3aa: CASSLPGTPSYEQYF
CDR3nt: TGTGCCAGCAGCTTACCTGGGACACCCTCCTACGAGCAGTACTTC

v_gene: TRBV7-9
d_gene: -
abundance: many
j_gene: TRBJ2-1
CDR3aa: CASDGLSYNEQFF
CDR3nt: TGTGCCAGCGATGGACTCTCCTACAATGAGCAGTTCTTC

v_gene: TRBV28
d_gene: -
abundance: -
j_gene: TRBJ2-2
CDR3aa: CASRPRVIPRRTGELFF
CDR3nt: TGTGCCAGCAGACCCCGCGTGATTCCCAGACGCACCGGGGAGCTGTTTTTT

v_gene: TRBV7-8
d_gene: -
abundance: few
j_gene: TRBJ1-4
CDR3aa: CASSRRRHQGSATNEKLFF
CDR3nt: TGTGCCAGCAGCCGGAGGCGGCACCAGGGCTCGGCAACTAATGAAAAACTGTTTTTT

v_gene: TRBV25-1
d_gene: -
abundance: few
j_gene: TRBJ1-1
CDR3aa: CASSEFGRAAFF
CDR3nt: TGTGCCAGCAGTGAATTCGGCCGCGCAGCTTTCTTT